This TCR beta chain stems from a study of blood T cell repertoires in COVID-19. The overall study: PBMCs, B-cell-depleted T cells, or T cells provided the cDNA or gDNA that made up the material.

V was shortened by 1 base and J by 5 bases, with 9 bases between the two germline ends. This CDR3 spans 12 amino acids. CDR1 SQVTM and CDR2 ANQGSEA come from the germline V gene. This clone was seen a few times. The data were produced by immunoSEQ multiplex PCR, yet TCRdb's version contains in-frame clones alone and is incomplete. The sample has over 250,000 clones, about 88% seen once; the top ten hold roughly an eighth. The sequenced sample consisted of peripheral blood. The J gene is TRBJ2-7, the V gene TRBV29-1, with D possibly TRBD2 on 6 matching bases. This clonotype was obtained from a woman aged 55-75 years with acute or convalescent COVID-19. In DNA, the CDR3 is TGCAGCGTTGAAGGGCTAGCGAACGAGCAGTACTTC. This encodes CSVEGLANEQYF.